Listed below are T cell receptor beta chains from one sample, sequenced in a study of CD8 T cells in Susac syndrome. TCRdb used MiXCR to reprocess the immunoSEQ multiplex PCR reads, holding one entry per CDR3 protein. The data show 200,000 to 250,000 distinct CDR3 sequences, around 96% seen once. The sample was CD4+ T cells from PBMCs. Receptor source: a human donor with multiple sclerosis. The CDR3 runs from the conserved cysteine through the conserved F or W. The D gene is left open where the match is weak. Where a row states a size, it is once, few, many or the class of an expanded clone; other rows omit it.

cdr3_aa cdr3_nt j_call clone_size v_call cdr3_length d_call
CASNQNRGRSNQPQHF TGCGCCAGCAACCAAAACAGGGGGCGAAGCAATCAGCCCCAGCATTTT TRBJ1-5 . TRBV23-1 16 TRBD1
CASSPMTSGLYNEQFF TGTGCCAGCAGTCCCATGACTAGCGGCCTCTACAATGAGCAGTTCTTC TRBJ2-1 . TRBV28 16 TRBD2
CSANPREVDAYGYTF TGCAGTGCAAACCCCCGCGAGGTTGACGCCTATGGCTACACCTTC TRBJ1-2 . TRBV20-1 15 .
CASSTLAASTDTQYF TGTGCCAGCTCAACCCTAGCGGCTAGCACAGATACGCAGTATTTT TRBJ2-3 . TRBV18 15 TRBD2
CASSPHQSYEQYF TGTGCCAGCAGCCCTCATCAATCCTACGAGCAGTACTTC TRBJ2-7 once TRBV6-5 13 .
CASSLVGLAGEEQFF TGTGCTAGCAGCTTAGTGGGACTAGCGGGAGAAGAGCAGTTCTTC TRBJ2-1 . TRBV7-7 15 TRBD2
CSATLDHEQYF TGCAGTGCAACCCTAGATCACGAGCAGTACTTC TRBJ2-7 . TRBV20-1 11 .
CSVNRVLQETQYF TGCAGCGTTAACAGGGTTTTACAAGAGACCCAGTACTTC TRBJ2-5 . TRBV29-1 13 .
CASSLGGTANGYTF TGTGCCAGCAGTCTGGGCGGGACAGCTAATGGCTACACCTTC TRBJ1-2 . TRBV25-1 14 TRBD1
CSVAGTDTQYF TGCAGTGTGGCGGGAACAGATACGCAGTATTTT TRBJ2-3 . TRBV29-1 11 .
CASSLSARHSYEQYF TGTGCCAGCAGTTTAAGTGCGCGGCACTCCTACGAGCAGTACTTC TRBJ2-7 . TRBV28 15 .
CASSSLGGSSNQPQHF TGTGCCAGCAGTTCCCTTGGGGGATCTAGCAATCAGCCCCAGCATTTT TRBJ1-5 once TRBV12-3/TRBV12-4 16 .
CSVEKPGLDIQYF TGCAGCGTTGAAAAACCGGGTTTGGACATTCAGTACTTC TRBJ2-4 once TRBV29-1 13 .
CSDLTREPQETQYF TGCAGCGACCTGACACGGGAACCTCAGGAGACCCAGTACTTC TRBJ2-5 . TRBV29-1 14 .
CSAGTGGQPNEQFF TGCAGTGCTGGGACAGGGGGCCAGCCCAATGAGCAGTTCTTC TRBJ2-1 . TRBV20-1 14 TRBD1
CASSTSRGTGGYEQYF TGTGCCAGCAGTACCTCCCGAGGGACAGGGGGTTACGAGCAGTACTTC TRBJ2-7 . TRBV27 16 TRBD1
CASSQVRTTEAFF TGTGCCAGCAGCCAAGTGAGGACCACTGAAGCTTTCTTT TRBJ1-1 . TRBV3-1 13 .
CASSLELVIDEQYF TGCGCCAGCAGCTTGGAACTAGTGATCGACGAGCAGTACTTC TRBJ2-7 . TRBV5-1 14 .
CASSLAGGAGDEQFF TGTGCCAGCAGTTTAGCAGGGGGCGCAGGAGATGAGCAGTTCTTC TRBJ2-1 . TRBV12-3/TRBV12-4 15 TRBD1
CASSLANRENYGYTF TGCGCCAGCAGCTTGGCGAACAGAGAGAACTATGGCTACACCTTC TRBJ1-2 . TRBV5-1 15 .
CASRLATRDSCRISSTEAFF TGTGCAAGTCGCTTAGCGACTAGGGACAGTTGTCGGATAAGTAGCACTGAAGCTTTCTTT TRBJ1-1 . TRBV12-2 20 .
CSARPTGPYGYTF TGCAGTGCTAGACCAACAGGTCCCTATGGCTACACCTTC TRBJ1-2 . TRBV20-1 13 .
CSASRGRKETQYF TGCAGTGCTAGTCGGGGGCGAAAAGAGACCCAGTACTTC TRBJ2-5 . TRBV20-1 13 .
CASSSGQGAEWEQFF TGCGCCAGCAGCTCTGGACAGGGGGCGGAATGGGAGCAGTTCTTC TRBJ2-1 once TRBV5-1 15 TRBD1
CASMRASNTGELFF TGTGCCAGCATGCGGGCTTCGAACACCGGGGAGCTGTTTTTT TRBJ2-2 . TRBV2 14 .
CSARGGQTPPDTQYF TGCAGTGCTAGAGGAGGCCAAACACCCCCAGATACGCAGTATTTT TRBJ2-3 . TRBV20-1 15 .
CASSSRQINSPLHF TGTGCCAGCAGTTCTCGACAGATAAATTCACCCCTCCACTTT TRBJ1-6 . TRBV12-3/TRBV12-4 14 .
CASGRLAGETQYF TGTGCCAGCGGACGACTAGCGGGAGAGACCCAGTACTTC TRBJ2-5 once TRBV9 13 TRBD2
CASNSFGYEQYF TGTGCCAGCAACTCGTTCGGGTACGAGCAGTACTTC TRBJ2-7 . TRBV5-6 12 .
CASSLTLPGAANTEAFF TGTGCCAGCAGCTTAACGTTACCAGGGGCAGCGAACACTGAAGCTTTCTTT TRBJ1-1 . TRBV7-3 17 .
CASSLSASTDTQYF TGTGCCAGCAGTTTATCTGCTAGCACAGATACGCAGTATTTT TRBJ2-3 . TRBV27 14 .
CSALTGPVSQYF TGCAGTGCTCTGACTGGGCCCGTTTCCCAGTATTTT TRBJ2-3 . TRBV20-1 12 .
CSVKITGETQYF TGCAGCGTTAAAATCACCGGAGAGACCCAGTACTTC TRBJ2-5 . TRBV29-1 12 .
CSVGGLLETQYF TGCAGCGTTGGGGGCCTCCTTGAGACCCAGTACTTC TRBJ2-5 . TRBV29-1 12 .
CAWGGQNNQPQHF TGTGCCTGGGGGGGACAGAACAATCAGCCCCAGCATTTT TRBJ1-5 . TRBV30 13 TRBD1
CSVGVNTEAFF TGCAGCGTTGGGGTGAACACTGAAGCTTTCTTT TRBJ1-1 once TRBV29-1 11 .
CASTKRGTGELFF TGTGCCAGCACCAAACGGGGGACCGGGGAGCTGTTTTTT TRBJ2-2 . TRBV6-6 13 .
CSVERALAGVKYEQYF TGCAGCGTTGAAAGGGCCTTAGCGGGAGTGAAATACGAGCAGTACTTC TRBJ2-7 . TRBV29-1 16 TRBD2
CASSLVSGTKQFEQFF TGTGCCAGCAGCTTAGTAAGCGGGACAAAACAATTTGAGCAGTTCTTC TRBJ2-1 once TRBV7-2 16 .
CATALAIAGGCHTQYF TGTGCCACCGCCTTAGCTATAGCGGGGGGGTGCCATACGCAGTATTTT TRBJ2-3 . TRBV7-2 16 TRBD2
CSVGWTGNTDTQYF TGCAGCGTTGGGTGGACGGGAAACACAGATACGCAGTATTTT TRBJ2-3 . TRBV29-1 14 .
CSATEQATYEQYF TGCAGTGCCACGGAACAGGCCACCTACGAGCAGTACTTC TRBJ2-7 . TRBV20-1 13 .
CASSSNVGAGAGEQYF TGTGCCAGCAGTTCCAACGTCGGTGCGGGAGCGGGAGAGCAGTACTTC TRBJ2-7 once TRBV12-3/TRBV12-4 16 TRBD2
CSVDLLGDTQYF TGCAGCGTTGATTTACTGGGAGATACGCAGTATTTT TRBJ2-3 . TRBV29-1 12 .
CASKQRHYGYTF TGTGCCAGCAAGCAACGGCACTATGGCTACACCTTC TRBJ1-2 . TRBV6-1 12 .
CAWSVGAAQETQYF TGTGCCTGGAGTGTGGGAGCGGCCCAAGAGACCCAGTACTTC TRBJ2-5 . TRBV30 14 .
CASSPGTSEFF TGTGCCAGCAGTCCCGGGACCTCCGAATTCTTT TRBJ1-1 once TRBV12-3/TRBV12-4 11 .
CASSLAGQGSYEQYF TGTGCCAGCAGTTTAGCGGGACAGGGTTCCTACGAGCAGTACTTC TRBJ2-7 few TRBV5-1 15 .
CASSRGELDNSPLHF TGTGCCAGCAGCCGAGGGGAGTTGGATAATTCACCCCTCCACTTT TRBJ1-6 . TRBV3-1 15 .
CSVANANNEQFF TGCAGCGTTGCTAACGCGAACAATGAGCAGTTCTTC TRBJ2-1 . TRBV29-1 12 .
CASSLEGQNNSPLHF TGTGCCAGCAGCTTAGAAGGACAGAATAATTCACCCCTCCACTTT TRBJ1-6 . TRBV7-9 15 .
CASSFTGTTYEQYF TGTGCCAGCAGTTTCACGGGGACAACCTACGAGCAGTACTTC TRBJ2-7 . TRBV2 14 .
CASSTQYEQYF TGTGCCAGCAGCACCCAGTACGAGCAGTACTTC TRBJ2-7 . TRBV11-2 11 .
CATSDTRQGQTQYF TGTGCCACCAGTGATACCCGACAGGGACAGACCCAGTACTTC TRBJ2-5 . TRBV24-1 14 TRBD1
CSARGGIHEQFF TGCAGTGCCAGAGGAGGTATACATGAGCAGTTCTTC TRBJ2-1 . TRBV20-1 12 .